A single T cell receptor (beta chain) is shown here with its context. There is no known antigen for this receptor. These data originate in a study of CXCR3-negative and CXCR3-positive naive CD8 T cells (dated by TCRdb to the late 2010s). About the full investigation: In total, some 140 million TRB reads were obtained, which works out to roughly 1.5 +/- 0.3 million reads per library. The diversity and physicochemical repertoire analyses included approximately ten donors pooled from two independent experiments. Naive subsets from about five donors and memory cells from 3 donors were included in the TRBV-TRBJ cluster analysis.

Reads for this sample came from a NextSeq 550. The Human TCR Profiling Kit (MiLaboratory) was used to prepare UMI-labeled 5' RACE TRB cDNA libraries. The full amount of extracted RNA was used for cDNA synthesis, and the full amount of resulting cDNA was used for PCR amplification. Libraries were prepared in parallel with an identical number of PCR cycles. On the authors' methods: About 53,000 +/- 9,400 unique UMI-labeled TRB cDNA molecules per library were extracted with MIGEC and MiXCR, with at least two reads per UMI required. An average of roughly 40,000 +/- 10,000 functional in-frame TRB CDR3 nucleotide clonotypes without stop codons was found per library. After each sample was downsampled to 5000 UMI-labeled TRB molecules, VDJtools was used to calculate diversity metrics such as normalized Shannon-Wiener and Chao1. Clonotype-size-weighted physicochemical properties of the central five CDR3 residues (interaction energy, strength, volume and Kidera factor 4) were computed in VDJtools. The reads were reprocessed in TCRdb, with one entry per CDR3 protein sequence and no accompanying DNA. In this record, the V and J calls reflect TCRdb's handling and not the investigators' own analysis. This sample's table contains tens of thousands of distinct CDR3 sequences. The ten largest clones add up to about 0.57% of the sample.

The CDR3 has 16 amino acids, counting the end cysteine and phenylalanine. No DNA is given. In the germline V gene (reference sequence), CDR1 corresponds to SEHNR and CDR2 to FQNEAQ. Paper-wide results and their limitations: Because surface CD5, which is linked to self-reactivity in mice, was comparable between the naive subsets, TCR interaction strength was also inferred from TRB CDR3 physicochemical properties. Similar TRBV-TRBJ usage was shown by naive CXCR3-negative and CXCR3-positive cells from the same donor, whereas distinct patterns were shown by memory cells. Freshly isolated PBMCs were used for most assays because CXCR3 expression went down partially after cryopreservation. TRB CDR3s from CXCR3-positive naive cells showed higher hydrophobicity (lower Kidera factor 4), lower energy, and higher strength and volume indices than CXCR3-negative naive cells. Both naive subsets had comparably high repertoire diversity, while memory CD8+ T cells had much lower repertoire diversity.

Each CD8+ T cell subset was flow-sorted in triplicate, with 300,000 cells per subset placed directly into RLT lysis buffer. To exclude memory contaminants, naive CD8+ T cells were stringently defined as CD45RO-CCR7+CD27+CD95-. Standard density gradient centrifugation was used to isolate peripheral blood mononuclear cells from buffy coats. A FACSAria III was used to flow-sort naive CXCR3-negative and CXCR3-positive CD8+ T cells. Total RNA was extracted from sorted cells using an RNeasy Mini Kit. The sample consisted of naive CXCR3+ CD8+ T cells from blood. In light of the paper, this sample's cell subset or site label describes: CD45RO-CCR7+CD27+CD95- naive CD8+ T cells expressing CXCR3 (TNR3+). The chain links TRBV7-9 with TRBJ1-2. The source is a human donor in good health. Some clones in this sample may be carry-over from other donors' samples. The CDR3 reads CASSLGGGGIDYGYTF.